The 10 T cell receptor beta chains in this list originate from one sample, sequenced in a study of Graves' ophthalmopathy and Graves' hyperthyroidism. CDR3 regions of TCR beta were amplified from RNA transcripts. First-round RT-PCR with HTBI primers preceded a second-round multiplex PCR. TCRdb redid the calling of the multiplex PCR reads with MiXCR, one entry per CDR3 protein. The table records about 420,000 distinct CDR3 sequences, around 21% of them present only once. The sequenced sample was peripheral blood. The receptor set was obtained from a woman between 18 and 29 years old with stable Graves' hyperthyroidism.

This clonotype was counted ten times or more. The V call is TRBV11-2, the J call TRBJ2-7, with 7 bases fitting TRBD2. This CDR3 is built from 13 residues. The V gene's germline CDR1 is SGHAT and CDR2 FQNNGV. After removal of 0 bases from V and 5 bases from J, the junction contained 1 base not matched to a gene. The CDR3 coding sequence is TGTGCCAGCAGCTTAGATGGGACTAACGAGCAGTACTTC. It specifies CASSLDGTNEQYF.

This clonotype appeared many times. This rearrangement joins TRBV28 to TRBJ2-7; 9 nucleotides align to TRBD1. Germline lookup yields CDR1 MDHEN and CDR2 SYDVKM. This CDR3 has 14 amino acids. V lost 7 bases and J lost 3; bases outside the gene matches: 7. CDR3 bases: TGTGCCAGCATTTCACCGGGACAGGGCTACGAGCAGTACTTC. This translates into CASISPGQGYEQYF.

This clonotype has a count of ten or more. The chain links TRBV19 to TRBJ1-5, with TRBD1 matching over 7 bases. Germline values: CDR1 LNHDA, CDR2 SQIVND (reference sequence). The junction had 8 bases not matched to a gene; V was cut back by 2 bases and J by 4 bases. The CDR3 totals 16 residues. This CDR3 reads CASSILPGQPNQPQHF. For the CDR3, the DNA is TGTGCCAGTAGTATATTGCCGGGACAGCCGAATCAGCCCCAGCATTTT. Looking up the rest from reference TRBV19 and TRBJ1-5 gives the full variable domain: DGGITQSPKYLFRKEGQNVTLSCEQNLNHDAMYWYRQDPGQGLRLIYYSQIVNDFQKGDIAEGYSVSREKKESFPLTVTSAQKNPTAFYLCASSILPGQPNQPQHFGDGTRLSIL.

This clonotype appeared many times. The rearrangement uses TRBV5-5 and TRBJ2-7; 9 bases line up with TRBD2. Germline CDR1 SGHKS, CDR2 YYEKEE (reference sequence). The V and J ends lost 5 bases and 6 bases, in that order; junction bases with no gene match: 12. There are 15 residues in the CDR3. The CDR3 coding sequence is TGTGCCAGCAGTTCACTGACTAGCGGAGGTAGCGAGCAGTACTTC. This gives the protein CASSSLTSGGSEQYF.

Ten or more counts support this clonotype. CDR3 sequence: CASSQYTGELFF. In DNA, the CDR3 is TGTGCCAGCAGCCAGTACACCGGGGAGCTGTTTTTT. The chain combines TRBV11-2 with TRBJ2-2; D remains unclear. This CDR3 spans 12 amino acids. Trimming shortened V by 5 bases and J by 3 bases, and 4 bases separated the two germline ends. The germline gives CDR1 SGHAT, CDR2 FQNNGV.

CDR3 nucleotide sequence: TGTGCCAGCAGGGGGGTTTGGGTTTCGAACACTGAAGCTTTCTTT. Translation: CASRGVWVSNTEAFF. This chain uses TRBV6-1 with TRBJ1-1, with D maybe TRBD1 (5 bases). CDR3 length equals 15 residues. Germline V lookup: CDR1 MNHNS, CDR2 SASEGT. The V and J ends lost 6 bases and 1 base respectively, with 15 bases between them.

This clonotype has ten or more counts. In DNA, the CDR3 is TGTGCCAGCAGCTTAGTACTAGGTGGCGAGACCCAGTACTTC. It codes for CASSLVLGGETQYF. V and J are TRBV7-9 and TRBJ2-5; the D gene is possibly TRBD2 (5 bases). The CDR3 covers 14 residues. CDR1 SEHNR and CDR2 FQNEAQ come from the germline V gene (reference sequence). V shed 1 base and J shed 5 bases, with 11 bases lying between them.

CDR3 in amino acids: CASSSRTSGAQETQYF. The CDR3 DNA reads as TGTGCCAGCAGTTCCCGGACTAGCGGGGCCCAAGAGACCCAGTACTTC. J is TRBJ2-5 and V is TRBV6-2 or TRBV6-3, with 12 positions matching TRBD2. CDR3 length: 16 residues. Unmatched junction bases numbered 4, after V lost 4 bases and J lost 1 base. Germline CDR1 reads MNHEY; CDR2 reads SVGEGT.

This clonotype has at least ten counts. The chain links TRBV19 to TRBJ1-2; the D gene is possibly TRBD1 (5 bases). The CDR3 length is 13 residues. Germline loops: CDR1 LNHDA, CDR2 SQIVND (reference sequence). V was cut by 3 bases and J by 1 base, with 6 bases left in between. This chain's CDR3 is CASSIGHNYGYTF. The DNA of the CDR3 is TGTGCCAGTAGTATCGGACATAACTATGGCTACACCTTC.

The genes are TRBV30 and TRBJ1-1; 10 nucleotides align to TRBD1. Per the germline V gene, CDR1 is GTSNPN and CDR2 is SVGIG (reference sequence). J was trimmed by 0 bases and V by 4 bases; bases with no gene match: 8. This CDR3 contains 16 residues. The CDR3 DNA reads TGTGCCTGGAAACCGGGACAGGGGACTCTGAACACTGAAGCTTTCTTT. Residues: CAWKPGQGTLNTEAFF.